Listed below are T cell receptor beta chains from one sample, sequenced in a study of shared T cell receptors in the human thymus. Generated by immunoSEQ multiplex PCR, the TCRdb table keeps only in-frame clones and is missing some. The repertoire consists of around 340,000 clones, with more than 85% occurring once and the leading ten covering roughly 0.02%. Material for sequencing was thymocytes. The receptors derive from a human donor. Both conserved end residues are part of each CDR3. The order of the fields is clone size, J gene, V gene, D gene, CDR3 DNA, CDR3 protein. A D gene is named only where the DNA matches it firmly. Part of the rows lack a size; the others show once, few, many or a class for expanded clones.

.,TRBJ1-4,TRBV19,TRBD1,TGTGCCAGTAGTACTTCCGACAGGGAAGAAAAACTGTTTTTT,CASSTSDREEKLFF
.,TRBJ2-7,TRBV5-6,TRBD1,TGTGCCAGCAGCTTGACAGGGGGCGGCTACGAGCAGTACTTC,CASSLTGGGYEQYF
.,TRBJ2-7,TRBV5-1,.,TGCGCCAGCAGGGGGTCGGGTCCCTACGAGCAGTACTTC,CASRGSGPYEQYF
.,TRBJ2-1,TRBV9,.,TGTGCCAGCAGCGTAAAGCCCCCCGGGGGCTCCTACAATGAGCAGTTCTTC,CASSVKPPGGSYNEQFF
.,TRBJ2-6,TRBV4-1,.,TGCGCCAGCAGCCAAGATCAGAGGCAGGAGGACGCGGGGGCCAACGTCCTGACTTTC,CASSQDQRQEDAGANVLTF
.,TRBJ1-1,TRBV19,.,TGTGCCAGTAGTATTTACGGGCGCACTGAAGCTTTCTTT,CASSIYGRTEAFF
few,TRBJ1-5,TRBV5-6,.,TGTGCCAGCAGCTTGTACGACAGGCCTTATCAGCCCCAGCATTTT,CASSLYDRPYQPQHF
.,TRBJ2-2,TRBV6-5,TRBD1,TGTGCCAGCAACTACGGACAGGGGAGGGTCGGGGAGCTGTTTTTT,CASNYGQGRVGELFF
once,TRBJ2-1,TRBV28,TRBD2,TGTGCCAGCAGTTTTGGGGGACGTCCGACTAGCGGGAGGGGCGGGTATGAGCAGTTCTTC,CASSFGGRPTSGRGGYEQFF
.,TRBJ2-1,TRBV7-8,TRBD1,TGTGCCAGCAGCTATAGACAGGGGGACTCCTACAATGAGCAGTTCTTC,CASSYRQGDSYNEQFF
.,TRBJ2-3,TRBV27,TRBD2,TGTGCCAGCATAAAACCCGGGGGGGATAGCGGACTCTCAGATACGCAGTATTTT,CASIKPGGDSGLSDTQYF
.,TRBJ2-7,TRBV6-5,TRBD2,TGTGCCAGCAGTTACTCGAGGTGGACTAGCGTCGACGAGCAGTACTTC,CASSYSRWTSVDEQYF
.,TRBJ2-3,TRBV11-2,TRBD1,TGTGCCAGCAGCTTAGGGCAGGGGGCTACTGTGTCTAGCACAGATACGCAGTATTTT,CASSLGQGATVSSTDTQYF
.,TRBJ2-5,TRBV19,TRBD2,TGTGCCAGTAACCTGGCGGGGGAGCAAGAGACCCAGTACTTC,CASNLAGEQETQYF
few,TRBJ2-1,TRBV19,TRBD2,TGTGCCAGTAGGCGGACTAGCGGGAGACTCAGCGAGCAGTTCTTC,CASRRTSGRLSEQFF
once,TRBJ2-7,TRBV30,.,TGTGCCTGGGGGGACATCCCCTACGAGCAGTACTTC,CAWGDIPYEQYF
.,TRBJ2-4,TRBV2,TRBD2,TGTGCCAGCAGTGAAGCCAAGGGCAGTAGCGGGAGGTCCGCCAAAAACATTCAGTACTTC,CASSEAKGSSGRSAKNIQYF
.,TRBJ2-7,TRBV6-5,TRBD1,TGTGCCAGCAGGGTAGACAGGGGCTACTCCTACGAGCAGTACTTC,CASRVDRGYSYEQYF
.,TRBJ2-3,TRBV11-1,TRBD1,TGTGCCAGCAGCGACGACAGGGTCAGCACAGATACGCAGTATTTT,CASSDDRVSTDTQYF
.,TRBJ2-4,TRBV29-1,.,TGCAGCGCTCGTGACCCGTTCGACGCCAAAAACATTCAGTACTTC,CSARDPFDAKNIQYF